This record looks at one T cell receptor beta chain sequence and its context. The antigen is unknown. The data derive from a study of OX40 agonist ivuxolimab in advanced cancers. About the research overall: Males comprised roughly four fifths of the group, whose mean age was approximately 60 years (range about 23 to 80).

Only in-frame clones appear in the TCRdb table, and some are missing; sequencing was by immunoSEQ multiplex PCR. The sample includes 68,000 or so clones, about 83% of them seen just once. CDR3 length equals 16 residues. The V end lost 3 bases, the J end lost 0 bases, and 12 bases lay between the germline ends. CDR1 LNHDA and CDR2 SQIVND come from the germline V gene (reference sequence). Study-wide results and caveats: Some patients without response likewise showed low normalized clonal expansion. There was clonal expansion of CD4+ and CD8+ blood T cells by week 6 at 0.1 to 3.0 mg/kg.

This rearrangement joins TRBV19 to TRBJ1-3; D remains unclear. The origin of this receptor is an adult with an advanced solid tumor such as melanoma, head and neck, liver or kidney cancer. The starting material was CD4+ or CD8+ T cells sorted from blood, obtained in a trial of the OX40 agonist ivuxolimab. CDR3 in amino acids: CASSMESPISGNTIYF. In DNA, the CDR3 is TGTGCCAGTAGTATGGAATCGCCTATCTCTGGAAACACCATATATTTT.